This T cell receptor (beta chain) came from a study of blood T cell repertoires in COVID-19. Overall study: Nucleic acid was either cDNA or gDNA, and it came from T cells, B-cell-depleted T cells, or PBMCs.

Germline lookup yields CDR1 MNHNS and CDR2 SASEGT. V lost 1 base and J 1 base, leaving 11 bases between the germline ends. CDR3 size: 16 residues. TCRdb's copy holds only in-frame clones and misses some; the assay was immunoSEQ multiplex PCR. The sample carries about 120,000 clones, 86% recorded once. Enrolled during active infection, Seattle patients were then followed longitudinally. The sample comprised peripheral blood. This rearrangement joins TRBV6-1 to TRBJ1-5, with D maybe TRBD1 (6 bases). This TCR was sampled from a woman in her 70s with COVID-19, enrolled during active disease. The CDR3 sequence is CASSEGYRASNQPQHF. CDR3 nucleotides: TGTGCCAGCAGTGAAGGGTACAGGGCCAGCAATCAGCCCCAGCATTTT.